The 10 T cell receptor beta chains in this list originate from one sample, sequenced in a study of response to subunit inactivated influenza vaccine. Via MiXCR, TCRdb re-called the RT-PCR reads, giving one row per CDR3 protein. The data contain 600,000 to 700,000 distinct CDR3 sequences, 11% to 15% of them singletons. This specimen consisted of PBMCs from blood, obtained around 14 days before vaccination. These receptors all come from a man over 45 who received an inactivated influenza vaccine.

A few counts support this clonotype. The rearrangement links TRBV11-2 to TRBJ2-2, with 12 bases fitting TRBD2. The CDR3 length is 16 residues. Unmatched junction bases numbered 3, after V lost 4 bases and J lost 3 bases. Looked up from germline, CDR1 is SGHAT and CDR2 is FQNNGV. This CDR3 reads CASSWTSGVYTGELFF. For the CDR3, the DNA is TGTGCCAGCAGCTGGACTAGCGGGGTCTACACCGGGGAGCTGTTTTTT. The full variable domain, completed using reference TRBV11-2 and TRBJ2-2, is EAGVAQSPRYKIIEKRQSVAFWCNPISGHATLYWYQQILGQGPKLLIQFQNNGVVDDSQLPKDRFSAERLKGVDSTLKIQPAKLEDSAVYLCASSWTSGVYTGELFFGEGSRLTVL.

The CDR3 DNA reads as TGTGCCAGCAGCTCACGGCGGACTAGCGCGCAGAGCTCCTACAATGAGCAGTTCTTC. This codes for CASSSRRTSAQSSYNEQFF. This chain links TRBV11-2 with TRBJ2-1; 9 positions agree with TRBD2. The CDR3 sequence is 19 residues long. Germline CDR1 reads SGHAT; CDR2 reads FQNNGV. Trimming cost V 4 bases and J 0 bases; bases outside gene matches: 13.

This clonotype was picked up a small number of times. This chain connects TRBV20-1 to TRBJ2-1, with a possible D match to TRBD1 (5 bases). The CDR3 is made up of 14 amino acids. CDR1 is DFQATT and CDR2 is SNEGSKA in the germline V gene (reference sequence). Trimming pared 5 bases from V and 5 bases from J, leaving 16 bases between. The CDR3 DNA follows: TGCAGTGCTCAAAGCAGGGTACAGAACAATGAGCAGTTCTTC. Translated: CSAQSRVQNNEQFF.

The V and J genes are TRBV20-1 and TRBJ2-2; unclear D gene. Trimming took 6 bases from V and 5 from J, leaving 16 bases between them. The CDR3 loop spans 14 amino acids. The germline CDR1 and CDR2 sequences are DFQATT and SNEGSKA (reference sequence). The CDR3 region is CSAHALVTTGELFF. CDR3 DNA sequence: TGCAGTGCCCATGCCCTGGTGACTACCGGGGAGCTGTTTTTT.

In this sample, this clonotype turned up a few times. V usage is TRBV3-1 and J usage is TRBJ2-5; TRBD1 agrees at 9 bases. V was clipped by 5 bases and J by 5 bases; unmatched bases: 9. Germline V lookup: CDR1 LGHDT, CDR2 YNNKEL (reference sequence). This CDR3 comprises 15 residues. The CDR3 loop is CASSSGTGNGETQYF. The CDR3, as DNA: TGTGCCAGCAGCTCAGGGACAGGGAATGGGGAGACCCAGTACTTC.

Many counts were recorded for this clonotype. The CDR3 DNA reads TGCGCCAGCAGCTTTACTAGCGGGAGACACAATGAGCAGTTCTTC. Protein sequence: CASSFTSGRHNEQFF. V usage is TRBV5-1 and J usage is TRBJ2-1, with 11 positions matching TRBD2. The germline V gene has CDR1 SGHRS and CDR2 YFSETQ. V dropped 2 bases and J dropped 5; count of bases not matched to a gene: 3. The CDR3 spans 15 residues. The full variable domain, in which reference TRBV5-1 and TRBJ2-1 provide the parts outside the CDR3, is KAGVTQTPRYLIKTRGQQVTLSCSPISGHRSVSWYQQTPGQGLQFLFEYFSETQRNKGNFPGRFSGRQFSNSRSEMNVSTLELGDSALYLCASSFTSGRHNEQFFGPGTRLTVL.

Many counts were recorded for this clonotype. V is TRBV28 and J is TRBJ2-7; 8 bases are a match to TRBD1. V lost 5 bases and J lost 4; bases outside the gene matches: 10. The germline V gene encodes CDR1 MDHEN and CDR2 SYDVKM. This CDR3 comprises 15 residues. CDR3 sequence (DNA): TGTGCCAGCAGTCTTTTTCCAGGGGGCGGATACGAGCAGTACTTC. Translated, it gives CASSLFPGGGYEQYF. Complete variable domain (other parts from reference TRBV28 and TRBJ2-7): DVKVTQSSRYLVKRTGEKVFLECVQDMDHENMFWYRQDPGLGLRLIYFSYDVKMKEKGDIPEGYSVSREKKERFSLILESASTNQTSMYLCASSLFPGGGYEQYFGPGTRLTVT.

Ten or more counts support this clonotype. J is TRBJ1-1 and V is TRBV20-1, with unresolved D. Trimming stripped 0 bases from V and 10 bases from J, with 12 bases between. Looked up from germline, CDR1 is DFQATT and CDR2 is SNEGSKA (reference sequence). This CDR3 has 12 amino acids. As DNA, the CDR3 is TGCAGTGCTAGAGACGTAATTGAAGGAGCTTTCTTT. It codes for CSARDVIEGAFF.

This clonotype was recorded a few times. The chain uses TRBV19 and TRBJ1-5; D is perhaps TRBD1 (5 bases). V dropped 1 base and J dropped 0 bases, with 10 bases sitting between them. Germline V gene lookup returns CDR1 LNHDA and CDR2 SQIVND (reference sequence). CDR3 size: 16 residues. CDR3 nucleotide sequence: TGTGCCAGTAGTATAGGTACGAGGGGTAGCAATCAGCCCCAGCATTTT. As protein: CASSIGTRGSNQPQHF.

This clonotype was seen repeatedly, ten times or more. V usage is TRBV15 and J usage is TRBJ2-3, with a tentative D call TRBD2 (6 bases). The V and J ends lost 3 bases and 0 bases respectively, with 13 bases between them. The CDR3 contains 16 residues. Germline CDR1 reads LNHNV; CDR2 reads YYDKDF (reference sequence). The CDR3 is CATSRGSGSSTDTQYF. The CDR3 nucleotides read TGTGCCACCAGCAGGGGAAGCGGGTCGAGCACAGATACGCAGTATTTT.